The sequence of this T cell receptor beta chain was determined in a study of OX40 agonist ivuxolimab in advanced cancers. Trimming cost V 4 bases and J 2 bases, with 15 bases left between them. This CDR3 comprises 15 residues. Germline CDR1 and CDR2: LGHNA and YNFKEQ. The table came from immunoSEQ multiplex PCR; TCRdb's copy has only in-frame clones and leaves some out. The sample holds some 80,000 clones, 80% to 90% seen once. The specimen was CD4+ or CD8+ T cells sorted from blood, collected in a trial of the OX40 agonist ivuxolimab. The source of this sequence is an adult with an advanced solid tumor such as melanoma, head and neck, liver or kidney cancer. The rearrangement links TRBV4-2 to TRBJ2-7; possibly TRBD1 for D (6 bases). The DNA for the CDR3 is TGTGCCAGCAGCCCCAACCGGGACACCACCTACGAGCAGTACTTC. As protein: CASSPNRDTTYEQYF.